The T cell receptor beta chain described here comes from a study of OX40 agonist ivuxolimab in advanced cancers. Whole-study context: In three patients, partial responses were observed, one with hepatocellular carcinoma and two with cutaneous melanoma.

The CDR3 contains 14 residues. The V gene's germline CDR1 is ENHRY and CDR2 SYGVKD. V gave up 6 bases and J gave up 1 base; unmatched junction bases: 5. The repertoire was sequenced with immunoSEQ multiplex PCR; TCRdb's copy has only in-frame clones and lacks some. The sample has tens of thousands of clones; over 70% are singletons. The study sampled blood at baseline, cycle 4 day 1, and cycle 7 day 1. This clone has just one count. The sequenced sample was CD4+ or CD8+ T cells sorted from blood, obtained in a trial of the OX40 agonist ivuxolimab. The source of this sequence is an adult with an advanced solid tumor such as melanoma, head and neck, liver or kidney cancer. The genes are TRBV10-3 and TRBJ2-7; 8 bases match TRBD1. CDR3 protein: CAIRSRDRSYEQYF. CDR3 sequence (DNA): TGTGCCATCAGGAGTCGGGACAGGTCCTACGAGCAGTACTTC.